The 24 T cell receptor beta chains given below trace back to one sample, sequenced in a study of graft-versus-host responses after intestinal transplantation. The method was immunoSEQ multiplex PCR; TCRdb's version includes in-frame clones alone and lacks a portion of them. This table has about 19,000 clones, roughly 90% appearing once. The specimen was PBMCs, collected less than 400 days after transplant. These receptors all come from a human patient who received an intestinal transplant, so some T cells may come from the graft donor.

The rearrangement uses TRBV6-5 and TRBJ2-4; 8 bases line up with TRBD1. V was clipped by 4 bases and J by 3 bases; unmatched bases: 5. The CDR3 contains 15 residues. Germline CDR1 reads MNHEY; CDR2 reads SVGAGI. CDR3 sequence (DNA): TGTGCCAGCAGTTTAACCGGGACAGGCAAAAACATTCAGTACTTC. It is translated as CASSLTGTGKNIQYF.

The chain links TRBV5-6 to TRBJ2-3; 8 bases align to TRBD2. The CDR3 covers 16 residues. V gave up 4 bases and J gave up 1 base; unmatched junction bases: 8. Germline loops: CDR1 SGHDT, CDR2 YYEEEE. For the CDR3, the DNA is TGTGCCAGCAGCCTAAGACTAGCGTTTGGCACAGATACGCAGTATTTT. It yields the protein CASSLRLAFGTDTQYF.

The chain joins TRBV4-1 to TRBJ2-7, with no clear D. The V and J ends lost 0 bases and 3 bases respectively, with 6 bases between them. Germline values: CDR1 MGHRA, CDR2 YSYEKL. There are 13 residues in the CDR3. CDR3 bases: TGCGCCAGCAGCCAAGAGGGTATCTACGAGCAGTACTTC. It specifies CASSQEGIYEQYF.

The chain recombines TRBV9 with TRBJ2-5, with D perhaps TRBD1 (6 bases). The CDR3 covers 14 residues. Germline-derived CDR1 and CDR2 are SGDLS and YYNGEE. The V gene lost 3 bases and the J gene lost 2 bases, with 11 bases spanning the gap. This chain's CDR3 is CASSGTGRQETQYF. CDR3 sequence (DNA): TGTGCCAGCAGCGGCACAGGGCGGCAAGAGACCCAGTACTTC.

This chain joins TRBV10-3 and TRBJ1-2, with TRBD1 matching over 11 bases. This CDR3 contains 17 residues. The V gene end was trimmed by 3 bases and the J gene end by 2 bases; junction bases not matched to a gene: 8. The germline V gene encodes CDR1 ENHRY and CDR2 SYGVKD. DNA for the CDR3: TGTGCCATCAGTGAACCGGGACAGGGGGGCCGGAACTATGGCTACACCTTC. Translation: CAISEPGQGGRNYGYTF.

This clone was detected once. The chain links TRBV2 to TRBJ2-2; TRBD2 agrees at 7 bases. The CDR3 is 15 amino acids. CDR1 and CDR2 from the germline V gene are SNHLY and FYNNEI. Trimming took 8 bases from V and 0 from J; bases not matched to a gene: 6. This CDR3 reads CASGSGATNTGELFF. The DNA of the CDR3 is TGTGCCAGCGGGAGCGGGGCCACGAACACCGGGGAGCTGTTTTTT.

This clone was observed a handful of times. The CDR3, as DNA: TGTGCCAGCAGCTTGGAATCACTGGGATACAATGAGCAGTTCTTC. Its translation: CASSLESLGYNEQFF. The chain is built from TRBV7-2 and TRBJ2-1, with D unclear. V was clipped by 3 bases and J by 4 bases, with 13 bases between them. This CDR3 is 15 amino acids long. Looked up from germline, CDR1 is SGHTA and CDR2 is FQGNSA.

The chain is built from TRBV7-3 and TRBJ1-1; D is unresolved. CDR3 length: 13 residues. V was shortened by 1 base and J by 5 bases, with 8 bases between the two germline ends. The germline gives CDR1 SGHTA, CDR2 FQGTGA. This CDR3 is CASSLNGRTEAFF. The CDR3 nucleotides read TGTGCCAGCAGCTTAAACGGGAGAACTGAAGCTTTCTTT.

This clone was recorded once. The rearrangement links TRBV29-1 to TRBJ1-4, with D unresolved. Trimming took off 3 bases at V and 7 bases at J, with 6 bases between the two ends. CDR1 is SQVTM and CDR2 is ANQGSEA in the germline V gene. CDR3 length: 11 amino acids. CDR3 in DNA: TGCAGCGTTGAGAGGGTTGAAAAACTGTTTTTT. Its protein is CSVERVEKLFF.

The rearrangement joins TRBV2 to TRBJ1-2, with D unresolved. This CDR3 contains 12 residues. Germline assignment: CDR1 SNHLY and CDR2 FYNNEI. The V end was cut by 6 bases, the J end by 4 bases, with 9 bases between. The chain's CDR3 is CASRASLYGYTF. CDR3 in DNA: TGTGCCAGCAGAGCCAGCCTCTATGGCTACACCTTC.

The rearrangement joins TRBV28 to TRBJ2-7; 8 bases map to TRBD2. Germline-derived CDR1 and CDR2 are MDHEN and SYDVKM. V lost 5 bases to trimming and J lost 1 base; unmatched junction nucleotides: 4. The CDR3 covers 14 residues. CDR3 sequence (DNA): TGTGCCAGCAGTGGAGCGGGAGAGTCCTACGAGCAGTACTTC. Its translation: CASSGAGESYEQYF.

The table lists this clone with a count of one. The chain combines TRBV15 with TRBJ2-5, with 7 bases identical to TRBD2. Trimming at V came to 5 bases and at J to 2 bases, leaving 14 bases not matched to a gene. Per the germline V gene, CDR1 is LNHNV and CDR2 is YYDKDF (reference sequence). The CDR3 is 17 residues long. The CDR3 protein is CATSYNPLAWPQETQYF. The DNA for the CDR3 is TGTGCCACCAGCTATAATCCACTAGCGTGGCCGCAAGAGACCCAGTACTTC.

The chain employs TRBV9 and TRBJ1-4; D might be TRBD1 (5 bases). Trimming took 0 bases from V and 5 from J, leaving 11 bases between them. The CDR3 loop spans 15 amino acids. Germline CDR1 reads SGDLS; CDR2 reads YYNGEE. The CDR3 DNA reads as TGTGCCAGCAGCGTAGGGGACTTCCCCAATGAAAAACTGTTTTTT. Its protein product is CASSVGDFPNEKLFF.

V and J are TRBV28 and TRBJ1-1, with TRBD1 as a possible D gene (6 bases). Trimming took off 11 bases at V and 6 bases at J, with 19 bases between the two ends. Germline values: CDR1 MDHEN, CDR2 SYDVKM. The CDR3 has 13 residues. The CDR3 coding sequence is TGTGCCGGCCACTCAGGGACACTCCCTGAAGCTTTCTTT. It codes for CAGHSGTLPEAFF.

The V gene is TRBV9, the J gene TRBJ2-7; possibly TRBD2 for D (5 bases). The V end lost 3 bases, the J end lost 5 bases, and 12 bases lay between the germline ends. Per germline, CDR1 SGDLS and CDR2 YYNGEE. The CDR3 spans 13 residues. The CDR3 is CASSDRGDNEQYF. The CDR3 DNA reads TGTGCCAGCAGCGACCGGGGAGATAACGAGCAGTACTTC.

The chain carries TRBV11-2 and TRBJ2-5; 8 bases line up with TRBD1. CDR1 and CDR2 from the germline V gene are SGHAT and FQNNGV. Trimming cost V 0 bases and J 9 bases; bases outside gene matches: 12. The CDR3 is made up of 16 amino acids. The CDR3: CASSLDHRGAMGSQYF. CDR3 bases: TGTGCCAGCAGCTTAGATCACAGGGGGGCCATGGGGTCCCAGTACTTC. Complete variable domain (other parts from reference TRBV11-2 and TRBJ2-5): EAGVAQSPRYKIIEKRQSVAFWCNPISGHATLYWYQQILGQGPKLLIQFQNNGVVDDSQLPKDRFSAERLKGVDSTLKIQPAKLEDSAVYLCASSLDHRGAMGSQYFGPGTRLLVL.

The chain is built from TRBV15 and TRBJ2-5; 11 bases fit TRBD1. Germline assignment: CDR1 LNHNV and CDR2 YYDKDF (reference sequence). This CDR3 spans 15 amino acids. With 1 base clipped from V and 5 bases from J, the junction kept 3 bases outside the gene matches. CDR3 nucleotide sequence: TGTGCCACCAGCAGAGGGGACAGGGGGGTGGAGACCCAGTACTTC. Its translation is CATSRGDRGVETQYF.

This chain connects TRBV6-1 to TRBJ2-1; D is unclear. Trimming pared 7 bases from V and 0 bases from J, leaving 7 bases between. The CDR3 covers 13 residues. Germline CDR1 and CDR2: MNHNS and SASEGT. CDR3 nucleotide sequence: TGTGCCAGCAACGCCTACTCCTACAATGAGCAGTTCTTC. It is translated as CASNAYSYNEQFF.

The chain has TRBV7-9 and TRBJ2-4; TRBD2 is a possible D gene (5 bases). CDR3 length: 18 amino acids. Looked up from germline, CDR1 is SEHNR and CDR2 is FQNEAQ (reference sequence). The V end was cut by 1 base, the J end by 3 bases, with 19 bases between. The CDR3 region is CASSLEEGPALGKNIQYF. The CDR3, as DNA: TGTGCCAGCAGCTTAGAAGAGGGTCCAGCCTTAGGCAAAAACATTCAGTACTTC.

The chain couples TRBV4-1 to TRBJ2-5; 9 bases match TRBD1. The CDR3 has 15 residues. Germline V gives CDR1 MGHRA, CDR2 YSYEKL. J gave up 3 bases and V 4 bases, and 6 bases lay outside the gene matches. The CDR3 is CASSRDRDREETQYF. Here the CDR3 DNA reads TGCGCCAGCAGCCGAGACCGGGACAGGGAAGAGACCCAGTACTTC.

The chain recombines TRBV7-9 with TRBJ2-1, with no clear D. V shed 5 bases and J shed 4 bases, with 15 bases lying between them. Germline assignment: CDR1 SEHNR and CDR2 FQNEAQ (reference sequence). The CDR3 is made up of 15 amino acids. CDR3 bases: TGTGCCAGCAGCCCCTGGGTTAAGCCTTACAATGAGCAGTTCTTC. Amino acids: CASSPWVKPYNEQFF. Filled out from reference TRBV7-9 and TRBJ2-1, the complete variable domain reads DTGVSQNPRHKITKRGQNVTFRCDPISEHNRLYWYRQTLGQGPEFLTYFQNEAQLEKSRLLSDRFSAERPKGSFSTLEIQRTEQGDSAMYLCASSPWVKPYNEQFFGPGTRLTVL.

This clone has just one count. The chain employs TRBV28 and TRBJ2-3; 8 nucleotides line up with TRBD2. CDR1 and CDR2 from the germline V gene are MDHEN and SYDVKM. The CDR3 consists of 17 residues. V lost 1 base to trimming and J lost 3 bases; unmatched junction nucleotides: 9. CDR3 region: CASSLFLTGGGTDTQYF. The DNA for the CDR3 is TGTGCCAGCAGTTTATTCCTAACCGGGGGGGGGACAGATACGCAGTATTTT.

To note about this clone: One junction end does not reproduce the germline sequence, and a read error may be involved. The chain recombines TRBV5-1 with TRBJ2-5; 7 nucleotides match TRBD2. The germline V gene encodes CDR1 SGHRS and CDR2 YFSETQ. The CDR3 consists of 16 residues. CDR3 bases: TGCGCCAGCAGCCGGAGACTAGCCAAGAGAGAAGAGGCCCAGTACTTC. This encodes CASSRRLAKREEAQYF.

The V and J genes are TRBV4-2 and TRBJ2-7, with TRBD2 matching 11 bases. This CDR3 has 15 residues. Germline trimming cut 2 bases from V and 7 bases from J; bases unmatched to any gene: 7. The germline CDR1 and CDR2 sequences are LGHNA and YNFKEQ. CDR3 in amino acids: CASSQPWTSGPEQYF. In nucleotides, the CDR3 is TGTGCCAGCAGCCAACCTTGGACTAGCGGGCCGGAGCAGTACTTC.